This TCR beta chain was identified during a study of beta chain features in type 1 diabetes. Study observations and caveats: High-TCR-expressing cells could be over-represented by cDNA sequencing. Type 1 diabetes patients had VDJ junctions that carried fewer insertions and more deletions. Among all four CD4+ subsets, Type 1 diabetes patients had TCRB CDR3s that were moderately but significantly shorter.

V lost 5 bases, J lost 7 bases, and 8 bases stayed unmatched. Germline-derived CDR1 and CDR2 are SGHTA and FQGNSA. There are 13 residues in the CDR3. The study reverse transcribed the entire isolated RNA, so it sequenced expressed TCRB transcripts. Method: immunoSEQ multiplex PCR; TCRdb's copy keeps in-frame clones and lacks some. Among under 300,000 clones listed, roughly 20% were seen once. By way of CD45RO/CCR7/CD25/CD127/CD95/CD27, the CD4+ regulatory, stem cell-like memory, central memory and naive cells were sorted. On this clone itself: The antigen is not known.

The clonotype was recovered from a woman in her thirties or forties with type 1 diabetes. This sequence joins TRBV7-2 and TRBJ2-7; 7 bases are a match to TRBD2. The sequenced sample was naive CD4+ T cells from blood. CDR3 residues: CASSPNQGGEQYF. CDR3 bases: TGTGCCAGCAGCCCCAACCAGGGAGGGGAGCAGTACTTC.